A single sample is the source of the 12 T cell receptor beta chains below, sequenced in a study of cytomegalovirus exposure and HLA in healthy donors. Researchers ran the PCR with 60 Vbeta and 13 Jbeta primers. The assay was immunoSEQ multiplex PCR, and TCRdb's table has in-frame clones only and misses some. The sample includes approximately 180,000 clones, about three quarters of them seen just once. Sequencing was carried out using PBMCs. The receptors here all came from a woman aged 40-49 years in good health and CMV-seronegative.

The chain carries TRBV7-2 and TRBJ2-1; unclear D gene. Per the germline V gene, CDR1 is SGHTA and CDR2 is FQGNSA. This CDR3 is 14 amino acids long. Trimming left V 5 bases short and J 5 bases short, with 13 bases between. The CDR3 loop is CASSHGSQNNEQFF. The CDR3 DNA reads as TGTGCCAGCAGCCATGGCTCTCAAAACAATGAGCAGTTCTTC.

The rearrangement links TRBV30 to TRBJ1-3; TRBD1 agrees at 10 bases. The CDR3 spans 14 residues. Germline values: CDR1 GTSNPN, CDR2 SVGIG (reference sequence). V lost 3 bases, J lost 6 bases, and 5 bases stayed unmatched. The CDR3 sequence is CAWSTGQGVNTIYF. The CDR3 DNA follows: TGTGCCTGGAGCACCGGACAGGGGGTAAACACCATATATTTT.

V and J are TRBV11-2 and TRBJ2-1; no definite D call. Germline loops: CDR1 SGHAT, CDR2 FQNNGV. CDR3 length equals 15 residues. The V gene lost 1 base and the J gene lost 4 bases, with 11 bases spanning the gap. CDR3 loop: CASSLGVGEYNEQFF. The CDR3 DNA is TGTGCCAGCAGCTTAGGTGTCGGAGAGTACAATGAGCAGTTCTTC.

The V gene is TRBV19, the J gene TRBJ2-1; possibly TRBD2 for D (5 bases). V gave up 6 bases and J gave up 3 bases, with 15 bases separating them. CDR1 is LNHDA, CDR2 SQIVND, per germline (reference sequence). The CDR3 runs 15 residues. The CDR3 is CASSKRTLSYNEQFF. DNA of the CDR3: TGTGCCAGTAGCAAAAGGACTCTTAGCTACAATGAGCAGTTCTTC.

The CDR3, as DNA: TGCGCCAGCAGCCTCACGCCGGGACAGGGGATAGGTCAGCCCCAGCATTTT. Its protein is CASSLTPGQGIGQPQHF. The V gene is TRBV4-1, the J gene TRBJ1-5; 10 nucleotides match TRBD1. The germline V gene has CDR1 MGHRA and CDR2 YSYEKL. After removal of 4 bases from V and 6 bases from J, the junction contained 12 bases not matched to a gene. The CDR3 length is 17 residues.

There are a few counts of this clone. This chain uses TRBV7-2 with TRBJ1-3; 7 nucleotides align to TRBD1. V shed 5 bases and J 0 bases; nucleotides not matched to a gene: 7. The V gene's germline CDR1 is SGHTA and CDR2 FQGNSA. The CDR3 is 16 amino acids. The CDR3 protein is CASSVQGPLSGNTIYF. The CDR3 nucleotides read TGTGCCAGCAGCGTACAGGGGCCCCTCTCTGGAAACACCATATATTTT.

V usage is TRBV29-1 and J usage is TRBJ2-1; D remains unclear. The V and J ends lost 6 bases and 3 bases respectively, with 12 bases between them. This CDR3 has 13 residues. Germline-derived CDR1 and CDR2 are SQVTM and ANQGSEA. The CDR3 loop is CSVGLCVYNEQFF. The CDR3 coding sequence is TGCAGCGTGGGCCTTTGCGTCTACAATGAGCAGTTCTTC.

This sequence joins TRBV9 and TRBJ2-3, with TRBD2 identical over 9 bases. Trimming at V came to 0 bases and at J to 3 bases, leaving 5 bases not matched to a gene. The CDR3 totals 16 residues. From germline, CDR1 is SGDLS and CDR2 YYNGEE. The DNA for the CDR3 is TGTGCCAGCAGCGTAGCTAGAGCGGGAGGTACAGATACGCAGTATTTT. Translating gives CASSVARAGGTDTQYF.

The chain couples TRBV29-1 to TRBJ1-1; D possibly corresponds to TRBD1 (5 bases). Trimming removed 7 bases from V and 2 bases from J, with 17 bases in between. Germline V gene sequence: CDR1 SQVTM, CDR2 ANQGSEA. CDR3 length: 14 residues. CDR3 nucleotide sequence: TGCAGCGCCGAATTTCAGGGAGGTAACACTGAAGCTTTCTTT. Its protein is CSAEFQGGNTEAFF.

This clone was counted a single time. The rearrangement links TRBV4-2 to TRBJ1-1; TRBD1 might be the D (6 bases). This CDR3 is 14 amino acids long. V lost 4 bases to trimming and J lost 5 bases, with 14 bases between them. The germline V gene has CDR1 LGHNA and CDR2 YNFKEQ. The CDR3 is CASSPNRDQTEAFF. Written as DNA, the CDR3 is TGTGCCAGCAGCCCAAACAGGGACCAGACTGAAGCTTTCTTT.

This clone was picked up a small number of times. The V gene is TRBV5-6, the J gene TRBJ2-7; TRBD1 matches 7 bases. CDR3 length: 15 amino acids. Per the germline V gene, CDR1 is SGHDT and CDR2 is YYEEEE. V dropped 4 bases and J dropped 5; count of bases not matched to a gene: 12. CDR3 sequence reads: CASSPARHRGNEQYF. DNA for the CDR3: TGTGCCAGCAGCCCCGCTCGTCACAGGGGTAACGAGCAGTACTTC.

The chain has TRBV2 and TRBJ2-7; the D gene is possibly TRBD1 (6 bases). CDR3 length: 14 amino acids. In germline, CDR1 is SNHLY, CDR2 FYNNEI. Between the trimmed V and J ends, which lost 5 bases and 4 bases, there was a span of 15 bases. The CDR3 is CASSLQGSTYEQYF. CDR3 bases: TGTGCCAGCAGTCTACAGGGAAGTACGTACGAGCAGTACTTC. Supplemented by reference TRBV2 and TRBJ2-7, the full variable domain reads EPEVTQTPSHQVTQMGQEVILRCVPISNHLYFYWYRQILGQKVEFLVSFYNNEISEKSEIFDDQFSVERPDGSNFTLKIRSTKLEDSAMYFCASSLQGSTYEQYFGPGTRLTVT.